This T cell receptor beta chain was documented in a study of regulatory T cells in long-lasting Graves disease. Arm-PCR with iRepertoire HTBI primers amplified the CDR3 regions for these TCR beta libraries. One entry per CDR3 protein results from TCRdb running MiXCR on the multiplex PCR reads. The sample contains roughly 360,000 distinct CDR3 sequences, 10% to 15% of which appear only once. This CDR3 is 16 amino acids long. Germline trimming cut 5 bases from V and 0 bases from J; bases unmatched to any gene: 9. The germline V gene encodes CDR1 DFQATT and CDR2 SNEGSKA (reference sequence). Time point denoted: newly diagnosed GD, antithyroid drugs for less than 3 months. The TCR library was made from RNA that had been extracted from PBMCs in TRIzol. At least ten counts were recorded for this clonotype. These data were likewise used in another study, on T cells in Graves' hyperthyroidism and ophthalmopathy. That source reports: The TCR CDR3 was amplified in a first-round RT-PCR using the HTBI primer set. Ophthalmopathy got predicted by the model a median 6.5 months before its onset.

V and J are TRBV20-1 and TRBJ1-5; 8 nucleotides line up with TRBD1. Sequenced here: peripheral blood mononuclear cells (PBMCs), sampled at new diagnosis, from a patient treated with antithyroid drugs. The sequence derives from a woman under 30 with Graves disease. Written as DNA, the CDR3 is TGCAGTGCTCGAAAACGGACAGGGTTTAGCAATCAGCCCCAGCATTTT. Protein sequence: CSARKRTGFSNQPQHF.